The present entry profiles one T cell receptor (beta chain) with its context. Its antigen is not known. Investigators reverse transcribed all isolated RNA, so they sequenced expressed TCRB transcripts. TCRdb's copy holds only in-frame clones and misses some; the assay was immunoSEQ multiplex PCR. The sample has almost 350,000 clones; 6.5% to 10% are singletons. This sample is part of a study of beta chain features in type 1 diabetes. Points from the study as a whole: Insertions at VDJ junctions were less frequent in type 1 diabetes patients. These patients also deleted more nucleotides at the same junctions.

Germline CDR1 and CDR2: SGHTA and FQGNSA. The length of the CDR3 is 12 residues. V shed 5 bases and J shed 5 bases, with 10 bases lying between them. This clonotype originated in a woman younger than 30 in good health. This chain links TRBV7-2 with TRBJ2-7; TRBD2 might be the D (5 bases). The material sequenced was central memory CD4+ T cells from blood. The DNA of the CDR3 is TGTGCCAGCAGCCCCACTAGGAACGAGCAGTACTTC. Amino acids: CASSPTRNEQYF.